Detailed here is one T cell receptor (beta chain). Its antigen is unknown. In TCRdb, the RT-PCR reads were re-called with MiXCR into one record per CDR3 protein. Among about 500,000 distinct CDR3 sequences listed, about 17% were seen once. This sample stems from a study of response to subunit inactivated influenza vaccine. Study conclusions and caveats: Authors suggested each seasonal influenza vaccination recruits few new T cells.

Trimming removed 6 bases at V and 1 base at J, with 19 bases between. The CDR3 consists of 17 residues. From germline, CDR1 is WSHSY and CDR2 SAAADI. The specimen comprised CD4+ T cells sorted from PBMCs, sampled about 24 months after vaccination. The chain has TRBV10-2 and TRBJ1-5; D perhaps matches TRBD1 (5 bases). This receptor was identified in a man aged 50-75 years who received an inactivated influenza vaccine. The DNA of the CDR3 is TGCGCCAGCAGCGACCACCAGGGTAAAGGGAGCAATCAGCCCCAGCATTTT. Translation gives CASSDHQGKGSNQPQHF.